The rows below give T cell receptor beta chains drawn from one sample of a study of response to subunit inactivated influenza vaccine. TCRdb passed the RT-PCR reads through MiXCR, listing each CDR3 protein once. The profile shows roughly 290,000 distinct CDR3 sequences, 20% to 25% of them singletons. The input for sequencing was PBMCs from blood, taken less than 22 months after vaccination. The receptors were gathered from a man aged 50-75 years who received an inactivated influenza vaccine. Each CDR3 is given with its conserved first and last residue. A D gene is named only where the DNA matches it firmly. Clone size appears in some rows only: once, few, many, or a class for an expanded clone.

CDR3nt	CDR3aa	v_gene	j_gene	d_gene	len	abundance
TGTGCCAGTAGTACCTATAGCTCGCCCCAGCATTTT	CASSTYSSPQHF	TRBV19	TRBJ1-5	NA	12	few
TGCGCCAGCAGCTTGTTCTCAGGTGGTGTAGAACCCCTCCACTTT	CASSLFSGGVEPLHF	TRBV5-1	TRBJ1-6	NA	15	NA
TGTGCCAGCAGCCCCTTCGGAGGGGCGACGCTTTATAATTCACCCCTCCACTTT	CASSPFGGATLYNSPLHF	TRBV11-2	TRBJ1-6	NA	18	few
TGTGCCAGCAGTTTCGGACTACCCAAATTTTACAATGAGCAGTTCTTC	CASSFGLPKFYNEQFF	TRBV6-5	TRBJ2-1	NA	16	NA
TGCAGTGCTAGAGAGAGGGGGTTTGAAGGAAACACCATATATTTT	CSARERGFEGNTIYF	TRBV20-1	TRBJ1-3	NA	15	few
TGTGCCAGCAGTCGTGAAAGCTACGCTTATAATTCACCCCTCCACTTT	CASSRESYAYNSPLHF	TRBV6-1	TRBJ1-6	NA	16	NA
TGCGCCAGCAGCTTGGGGGACAGGGACACTGAAGCTTTCTTT	CASSLGDRDTEAFF	TRBV5-1	TRBJ1-1	TRBD1	14	few
TGTGCCAGCAGCCGCGGGACACCCTCCTACGAGCAGTACTTC	CASSRGTPSYEQYF	TRBV3-1	TRBJ2-7	NA	14	NA
TGTGCCAGCAGCCGACCCGGAGAGACCCAGTACTTC	CASSRPGETQYF	TRBV7-2	TRBJ2-5	NA	12	NA
TGTGCCAGCAGCTTATTCCTGATGGGGTACACTGAAGCTTTCTTT	CASSLFLMGYTEAFF	TRBV11-2	TRBJ1-1	NA	15	NA
TGTGCCAGCAGCTCCCCATGGCGGACTAGCCAAGAGACCCAGTACTTC	CASSSPWRTSQETQYF	TRBV7-6	TRBJ2-5	TRBD2	16	many
TGTGCCAGCAGGGCTCGACAGGAAGCTTTCTTT	CASRARQEAFF	TRBV12-3/TRBV12-4	TRBJ1-1	NA	11	many
TGCGCCAGCAGCACGGGACAGGGGGCATCAGAGACCCAGTACTTC	CASSTGQGASETQYF	TRBV5-1	TRBJ2-5	TRBD1	15	NA
TGTGCCAGCAGTCCAAACTTCTACGAGCAGTACTTC	CASSPNFYEQYF	TRBV27	TRBJ2-7	NA	12	NA
TGCGCCAGCAGCCAGGCAAACCCAGGGGGTGAAGCTTTCTTT	CASSQANPGGEAFF	TRBV4-1	TRBJ1-1	TRBD1	14	few
TGTGCCAGCAGCCCCGACAGGTGGAATTCACCCCTCCACTTT	CASSPDRWNSPLHF	TRBV14	TRBJ1-6	NA	14	few
TGCGCCAGCAGCCAAGGGGCAGGGGTTCTTGAGCAGTACTTC	CASSQGAGVLEQYF	TRBV4-1	TRBJ2-7	NA	14	many
TGTGCCAGCAGCCTGGCAGCAGGGTTCTCCTACGAGCAGTACTTC	CASSLAAGFSYEQYF	TRBV7-2	TRBJ2-7	NA	15	few
TGCAGCGTTGAGGGGGTCAGTAGTCGGAGCACAGATACGCAGTATTTT	CSVEGVSSRSTDTQYF	TRBV29-1	TRBJ2-3	NA	16	NA
TGCGCCAGCAGCTTGGAGGGACTAGACAATGAGCAGTTCTTC	CASSLEGLDNEQFF	TRBV5-1	TRBJ2-1	TRBD2	14	once
TGCAGTGCTAGAGTCAGTGGCGTAAACCAAGAGACCCAGTACTTC	CSARVSGVNQETQYF	TRBV20-1	TRBJ2-5	NA	15	NA
TGCGCCAGCAGCCAAAACTATGAAAAACTGTTTTTT	CASSQNYEKLFF	TRBV5-1	TRBJ1-4	NA	12	NA
TGTGCCAGCAGCCCCGGACAGGACTATGGCTACACCTTC	CASSPGQDYGYTF	TRBV14	TRBJ1-2	TRBD1	13	NA
TGCGCCAGCAGCTTGGGTTCGAGCTCCTACAATGAGCAGTTCTTC	CASSLGSSSYNEQFF	TRBV5-1	TRBJ2-1	NA	15	few
TGCAGTGCTAGAGGACTAGCGGTCTCCTACGAGCAGTACTTC	CSARGLAVSYEQYF	TRBV20-1	TRBJ2-7	TRBD2	14	few
TGCGCCAGCAGCTTGCAGGGGTCTGCTGAAGCTTTCTTT	CASSLQGSAEAFF	TRBV5-1	TRBJ1-1	NA	13	few
TGTGCCACCAGTGATACGACAGGAGCTTACGAGCAGTACTTC	CATSDTTGAYEQYF	TRBV24-1	TRBJ2-7	NA	14	NA
TGTGCCAGCAGCCAAGATGAGGCACCGGGGACAGGTTCACCCCTCCACTTT	CASSQDEAPGTGSPLHF	TRBV4-2	TRBJ1-6	TRBD1	17	NA
TGTGCCAGCAGCCAAGATCTTGGCAGGGCGAACACTGAAGCTTTCTTT	CASSQDLGRANTEAFF	TRBV3-1	TRBJ1-1	NA	16	few
TGCAGCGTGAAGGACAGACACTCTGGAAACACCATATATTTT	CSVKDRHSGNTIYF	TRBV29-1	TRBJ1-3	NA	14	many
TGCAGCGTTGTTTTAGCTAGCAGCACAGATACGCAGTATTTT	CSVVLASSTDTQYF	TRBV29-1	TRBJ2-3	NA	14	NA
TGCAGCGTTAAGAGGACAGGGAGGGGGGAAATCGGGCAAGGCGCTGAAGCTTTCTTT	CSVKRTGRGEIGQGAEAFF	TRBV29-1	TRBJ1-1	TRBD1	19	many
TGTGCCAGCAGGAAAGGGGTAGCCGGAGTACTGGGCACAGATACGCAGTATTTT	CASRKGVAGVLGTDTQYF	TRBV11-1	TRBJ2-3	NA	18	few
TGTGCCAGTAGTATAGTACGAATACCTAACTATGGCTACACCTTC	CASSIVRIPNYGYTF	TRBV19	TRBJ1-2	NA	15	many
TGTGCCAGCAGTCCGGTTACTTATGGCTACACCTTC	CASSPVTYGYTF	TRBV28	TRBJ1-2	NA	12	NA
TGTGCCAGCAAACCGGGACAGGGTCGGAATCAGCCCCAGCATTTT	CASKPGQGRNQPQHF	TRBV27	TRBJ1-5	TRBD1	15	many
TGCAGTGCTAGCGACGGACATACGTCCCAGCATTTT	CSASDGHTSQHF	TRBV20-1	TRBJ1-5	NA	12	few
TGTGCCACCAGTGACCAGGGGGCTCTTGATGAGCAGTTCTTC	CATSDQGALDEQFF	TRBV24-1	TRBJ2-1	TRBD1	14	NA
TGTGCCAGACGGACAGGGGAGGGTCAGCGCCAGCATTTT	CARRTGEGQRQHF	TRBV19	TRBJ1-5	TRBD1	13	NA
TGCGCCAGCTGGTCTAGCGGGGAGTACAATGAGCAGTTCTTC	CASWSSGEYNEQFF	TRBV5-1	TRBJ2-1	TRBD2	14	few
TGCAGTGCTAGAGCCCCGGGTCCGCTCGAAGCTTTCTTT	CSARAPGPLEAFF	TRBV20-1	TRBJ1-1	NA	13	many
TGCAGTGCTAGCGCAGGGTTTGTTTTGGGTTCACCCCTCCACTTT	CSASAGFVLGSPLHF	TRBV20-1	TRBJ1-6	NA	15	NA